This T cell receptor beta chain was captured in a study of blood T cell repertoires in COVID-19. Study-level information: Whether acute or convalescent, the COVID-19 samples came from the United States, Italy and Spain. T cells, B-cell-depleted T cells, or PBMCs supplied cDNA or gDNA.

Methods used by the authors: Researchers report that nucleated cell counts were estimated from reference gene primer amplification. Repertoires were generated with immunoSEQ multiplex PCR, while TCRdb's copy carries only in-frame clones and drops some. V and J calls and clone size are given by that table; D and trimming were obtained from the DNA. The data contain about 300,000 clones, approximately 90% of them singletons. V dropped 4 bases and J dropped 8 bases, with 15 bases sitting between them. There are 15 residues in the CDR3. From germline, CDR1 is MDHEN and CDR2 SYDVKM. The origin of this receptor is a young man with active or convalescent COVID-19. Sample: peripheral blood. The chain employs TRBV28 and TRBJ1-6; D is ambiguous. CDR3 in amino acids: CASSSPGSWDSPLHF. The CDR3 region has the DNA TGTGCCAGCAGTTCACCGGGGTCTTGGGATTCACCCCTCCACTTT.